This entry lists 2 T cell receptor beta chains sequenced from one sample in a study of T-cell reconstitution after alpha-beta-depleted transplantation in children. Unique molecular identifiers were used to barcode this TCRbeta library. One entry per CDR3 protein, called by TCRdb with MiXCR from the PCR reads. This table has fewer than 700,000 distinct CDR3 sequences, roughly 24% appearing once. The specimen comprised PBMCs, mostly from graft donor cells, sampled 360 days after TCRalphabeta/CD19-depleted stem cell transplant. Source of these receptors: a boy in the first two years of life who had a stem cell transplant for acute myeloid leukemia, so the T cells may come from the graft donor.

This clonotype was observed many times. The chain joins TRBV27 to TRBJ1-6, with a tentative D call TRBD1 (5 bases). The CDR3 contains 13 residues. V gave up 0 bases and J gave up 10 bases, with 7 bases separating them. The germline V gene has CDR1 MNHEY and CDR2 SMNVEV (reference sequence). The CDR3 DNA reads TGTGCCAGCAGTTTATCGGGGGACTCACCCCTCCACTTT. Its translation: CASSLSGDSPLHF.

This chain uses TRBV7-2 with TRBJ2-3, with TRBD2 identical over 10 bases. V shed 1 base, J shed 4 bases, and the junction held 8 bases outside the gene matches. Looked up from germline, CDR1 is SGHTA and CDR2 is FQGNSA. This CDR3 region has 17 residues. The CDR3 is CASSLVVASGGADTQYF. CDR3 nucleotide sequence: TGTGCCAGCAGCTTAGTCGTGGCTAGCGGGGGAGCAGATACGCAGTATTTT.